This TCR beta chain appears in the sequencing data of a study of blood T cell repertoires in COVID-19. The method was immunoSEQ multiplex PCR; TCRdb's version includes in-frame clones alone and lacks a portion of them. The data hold 50,000 to 70,000 clones, with about nine tenths observed a single time. What was sequenced was peripheral blood. The origin of this receptor is a woman in her seventies with active COVID-19.

CDR3 coding DNA: TGTGCCAGCAGCTTATACGACAACTCTGGGGCCAACGTCCTGACTTTC. Translating it yields CASSLYDNSGANVLTF. The chain uses TRBV7-3 and TRBJ2-6; D not resolved. This CDR3 comprises 16 residues. V was clipped by 2 bases and J by 0 bases, with 8 bases between them. CDR1 and CDR2 (germline): SGHTA, FQGTGA.